These 2 T cell receptor beta chains came from one sample sequenced in a study of cytomegalovirus exposure and HLA in healthy donors. Only in-frame clones appear in the TCRdb table, and some are missing; sequencing was by immunoSEQ multiplex PCR. The data show 130,000 to 150,000 clones, 89% seen once. The source material was PBMCs. The receptors were gathered from a woman aged 18-29 years in good health and CMV-seropositive.

This chain connects TRBV19 to TRBJ2-3, with D uncertain. CDR3 length equals 16 residues. Between the trimmed V and J ends, which lost 5 bases and 2 bases, there was a span of 17 bases. CDR1 is LNHDA and CDR2 is SQIVND in the germline V gene (reference sequence). This CDR3 reads CASSLRLSRYTDTQYF. CDR3 nucleotides: TGTGCCAGTAGTCTGCGACTTAGCAGATACACAGATACGCAGTATTTT.

The chain links TRBV9 to TRBJ2-5, with 9 bases fitting TRBD2. Per the germline V gene, CDR1 is SGDLS and CDR2 is YYNGEE. V dropped 4 bases and J dropped 2; count of bases not matched to a gene: 9. This CDR3 comprises 16 residues. CDR3 DNA: TGTGCCAGCAGCCCCGGGGCTAGCGGGGCACAAGAGACCCAGTACTTC. Translated: CASSPGASGAQETQYF.